The 27 T cell receptor beta chains reported below all come from one sample, sequenced in a study of long-term antiretroviral therapy in people with HIV (dated by TCRdb to between 2021 and 2024). The immunoSEQ hsTCRB v3.0 assay was used at survey level resolution to sequence the TRB variable region. TCRdb's version of the immuneACCESS table is confined to in-frame rearrangements and falls short of the full clone set. An unresolved V gene accounts for under half of the shortfall where checked; the remainder is of unknown origin. Counted in this sample were roughly 37,000 clones; about 80% of them appeared once. Around 5.5% of the sample goes to the ten largest clones. The input for sequencing was unsorted PBMCs, taken 3.4 years after starting antiretroviral therapy. The receptors come from a man aged 30-40 years with HIV.

A single count supports this clone. The rearrangement joins TRBV5-8 to TRBJ2-3, with a tentative D call TRBD1 (5 bases). The CDR3 spans 16 residues. Germline-derived CDR1 and CDR2 are SGHTS and YDEGEE. V lost 2 bases to trimming and J lost 5 bases, with 18 bases between them. The CDR3 region has the DNA TGTGCCAGCAGCTTTCGACAGCTTCGTAAAGGAGATACGCAGTATTTT. Amino acid sequence: CASSFRQLRKGDTQYF.

Only one count was recorded for this clone. CDR3 amino acids: CASRGEGNQPQHF. CDR3 DNA: TGTGCCAGCAGGGGAGAGGGTAATCAGCCCCAGCATTTT. This chain joins TRBV28 and TRBJ1-5; no reliable D call. The germline CDR1 and CDR2 sequences are MDHEN and SYDVKM. The CDR3 covers 13 residues. The V end was cut by 6 bases, the J end by 4 bases, with 10 bases between.

The rearrangement uses TRBV19 and TRBJ2-6; D is undetermined. This CDR3 has 16 amino acids. The V end lost 2 bases, the J end lost 0 bases, and 8 bases lay between the germline ends. Looked up from germline, CDR1 is LNHDA and CDR2 is SQIVND (reference sequence). The CDR3 region has the DNA TGTGCCAGTAGTATACTTCCGATCTCTGGGGCCAACGTCCTGACTTTC. Protein sequence: CASSILPISGANVLTF.

This chain uses TRBV2 with TRBJ1-2; tentative D call: TRBD1 (6 bases). This CDR3 comprises 13 residues. The germline V and J ends were trimmed by 8 bases and 8 bases, with 18 bases remaining between them. The V gene's germline CDR1 is SNHLY and CDR2 FYNNEI. The CDR3 loop reads CASRAQGLWGYTF. The CDR3 DNA reads as TGTGCCAGCCGGGCGCAGGGGTTGTGGGGCTACACCTTC. Filled out from reference TRBV2 and TRBJ1-2, the complete variable domain reads EPEVTQTPSHQVTQMGQEVILRCVPISNHLYFYWYRQILGQKVEFLVSFYNNEISEKSEIFDDQFSVERPDGSNFTLKIRSTKLEDSAMYFCASRAQGLWGYTFGSGTRLTVV.

In its sample, this clone was seen a few times. The genes are TRBV9 and TRBJ2-7; 9 positions match TRBD1. Germline-derived CDR1 and CDR2 are SGDLS and YYNGEE. This CDR3 is built from 15 residues. The V segment lost 4 bases and the J segment 3 bases; nucleotides outside the gene matches: 8. CDR3 amino acids: CASSSGQGTRYEQYF. CDR3 in DNA: TGTGCCAGCAGCTCCGGACAGGGGACCCGCTACGAGCAGTACTTC.

The chain uses TRBV10-3 and TRBJ2-1; no definite D call. V was clipped by 2 bases and J by 6 bases, with 5 bases between them. The CDR3 is made up of 12 amino acids. Germline V gene lookup returns CDR1 ENHRY and CDR2 SYGVKD. The CDR3 bases are TGTGCCATCAGTGAGAGTACCAATGAGCAGTTCTTC. Its translation: CAISESTNEQFF.

CDR3 sequence reads: CASSFGRAGGYTF. The CDR3 DNA reads as TGTGCCAGCAGTTTTGGGAGAGCGGGTGGCTACACCTTC. This chain joins TRBV27 and TRBJ1-2, with unresolved D. V was cut by 3 bases and J by 7 bases, with 12 bases left in between. Germline CDR1 and CDR2: MNHEY and SMNVEV (reference sequence). The CDR3 has 13 amino acids.

The chain links TRBV6-5 to TRBJ1-2; D gene uncertain. Trimming removed 6 bases from V and 5 bases from J, with 16 bases in between. The germline V gene has CDR1 MNHEY and CDR2 SVGAGI. The CDR3 spans 14 residues. Written as DNA, the CDR3 is TGTGCCAGCAGGCGTTATTCAGGAGATTATGGCTACACCTTC. It specifies CASRRYSGDYGYTF.

The chain recombines TRBV7-9 with TRBJ2-5, with D tentatively TRBD2 (6 bases). The CDR3 extends over 14 amino acids. Looked up from germline, CDR1 is SEHNR and CDR2 is FQNEAQ (reference sequence). Trimming cost V 5 bases and J 2 bases, with 12 bases left between them. CDR3: CASSRDWQQETQYF. The CDR3 DNA reads as TGTGCCAGCAGCCGGGACTGGCAACAAGAGACCCAGTACTTC.

The V call is TRBV5-1, the J call TRBJ2-3; 9 bases agree with TRBD1. With 4 bases clipped from V and 4 bases from J, the junction kept 7 bases outside the gene matches. Germline V gene data show CDR1 as SGHRS and CDR2 as YFSETQ. CDR3 length equals 15 residues. The CDR3 nucleotides read TGCGCCAGCAGCGTACAGGGGGCATTGGCAGATACGCAGTATTTT. Its translation: CASSVQGALADTQYF.

This chain connects TRBV7-2 to TRBJ1-5; D is undetermined. V dropped 1 base and J dropped 0 bases, with 7 bases sitting between them. The CDR3 totals 15 residues. Per the germline V gene, CDR1 is SGHTA and CDR2 is FQGNSA. The CDR3 nucleotides are TGTGCCAGCAGCTTAGGACACTCTAGCAATCAGCCCCAGCATTTT. Residues: CASSLGHSSNQPQHF.

The chain joins TRBV5-1 to TRBJ2-1; D not certain. The germline V gene has CDR1 SGHRS and CDR2 YFSETQ. The ends were cut back, 6 bases at V and 5 bases at J, with 9 bases in the middle. The CDR3 length is 12 residues. The CDR3 coding sequence is TGCGCCAGCAACCCCCGCCACAATGAGCAGTTCTTC. This translates into CASNPRHNEQFF.

V and J are TRBV28 and TRBJ1-5; 8 bases agree with TRBD1. CDR3 size: 15 residues. Germline CDR1 is MDHEN and CDR2 is SYDVKM. The trim removed 9 bases at V and 5 bases at J, leaving 12 bases unmatched. Here the CDR3 DNA reads TGTGCCAGTCGAAGTCTTGGACAGGGTCATCAGCCCCAGCATTTT. Encoded protein: CASRSLGQGHQPQHF.

V gene TRBV7-2 combines with J gene TRBJ1-4; D not resolved. With 1 base removed from V and 7 bases from J, the gap between germline ends came to 7 bases. Looked up from germline, CDR1 is SGHTA and CDR2 is FQGNSA. There are 13 residues in the CDR3. The CDR3 protein is CASSLDRSEKLFF. The DNA for the CDR3 is TGTGCCAGCAGCTTAGATAGAAGTGAAAAACTGTTTTTT.

CDR3 sequence (DNA): TGCGCCAGCAGCCAAGATTTTGTGGGACAGGATGGCTATGGCTACACCTTC. Translation gives CASSQDFVGQDGYGYTF. This chain joins TRBV4-3 and TRBJ1-2; 8 nucleotides agree with TRBD1. Germline V gene lookup returns CDR1 LGHNA and CDR2 YSLEER. V was pared by 0 bases and J by 4 bases, with 10 bases of the junction left unmatched. CDR3 size: 17 residues.

This rearrangement joins TRBV7-8 to TRBJ2-1, with D tentatively TRBD1 or TRBD2 (5 bases each). CDR1 is SGHVS and CDR2 is FQNEAQ in the germline V gene. V gave up 5 bases and J gave up 4 bases, with 15 bases separating them. The CDR3 covers 15 residues. The CDR3 sequence is CASSPRWDQYNEQFF. The CDR3 DNA reads as TGTGCCAGCAGCCCCCGGTGGGACCAATACAATGAGCAGTTCTTC.

This clone was picked up a small number of times. The chain combines TRBV19 with TRBJ1-5; tentatively, D is TRBD1 (5 bases). The CDR3 extends over 13 amino acids. Germline lookup yields CDR1 LNHDA and CDR2 SQIVND (reference sequence). The V gene lost 4 bases and the J gene lost 7 bases, with 11 bases spanning the gap. The CDR3 loop reads CASSSQDTQPQHF. The CDR3 DNA is TGTGCCAGTAGTAGCCAGGACACGCAGCCCCAGCATTTT.

A single count supports this clone. The gene calls are TRBV7-2 and TRBJ2-5; 10 bases agree with TRBD2. V shed 5 bases, J shed 5 bases, and the junction held 2 bases outside the gene matches. This CDR3 has 13 amino acids. Germline V gives CDR1 SGHTA, CDR2 FQGNSA. The CDR3 region is CASSRSGGETQYF. DNA of the CDR3: TGTGCCAGCAGCCGTAGCGGGGGGGAGACCCAGTACTTC.

The chain has TRBV6-1 and TRBJ2-3; D might be TRBD2 (6 bases). V dropped 3 bases and J dropped 5 bases, with 9 bases sitting between them. The CDR3 consists of 13 residues. The germline CDR1 and CDR2 sequences are MNHNS and SASEGT. CDR3 in DNA: TGTGCCAGCAGTGAGGGCGGGATAGATACGCAGTATTTT. Protein: CASSEGGIDTQYF.

The J gene is TRBJ1-1, the V gene TRBV2, with 7 bases that match TRBD1. CDR1 and CDR2 (germline): SNHLY, FYNNEI. The CDR3 has 18 amino acids. The J segment lost 4 bases and the V segment lost 7 bases, leaving 21 bases of the junction unmatched. CDR3 protein: CASISGALQGLGGTEAFF. The CDR3 DNA sequence: TGTGCCAGCATATCCGGGGCGCTACAGGGGTTGGGGGGCACTGAAGCTTTCTTT. The whole variable domain, remainder taken from reference TRBV2 and TRBJ1-1, is EPEVTQTPSHQVTQMGQEVILRCVPISNHLYFYWYRQILGQKVEFLVSFYNNEISEKSEIFDDQFSVERPDGSNFTLKIRSTKLEDSAMYFCASISGALQGLGGTEAFFGQGTRLTVV.

The chain has TRBV7-9 and TRBJ2-5, with 10 bases fitting TRBD1. This CDR3 spans 15 amino acids. Germline lookup yields CDR1 SEHNR and CDR2 FQNEAQ (reference sequence). The V segment lost 1 base and the J segment 5 bases; nucleotides outside the gene matches: 4. The DNA of the CDR3 is TGTGCCAGCAGCTTAGTAGGGACAGGGGCGGAGACCCAGTACTTC. Translation gives CASSLVGTGAETQYF.

The J gene is TRBJ2-6, the V gene TRBV5-4, with D perhaps matching TRBD2 (5 bases). This CDR3 region has 17 residues. V gave up 0 bases and J gave up 0 bases, with 10 bases separating them. Per germline, CDR1 SGHNT and CDR2 YYREEE (reference sequence). The CDR3 is CASSLVPGNSGANVLTF. Written as DNA, the CDR3 is TGTGCCAGCAGCTTGGTTCCGGGAAACTCTGGGGCCAACGTCCTGACTTTC. Full variable domain (outside the CDR3, taken from reference TRBV5-4 and TRBJ2-6): ETGVTQSPTHLIKTRGQQVTLRCSSQSGHNTVSWYQQALGQGPQFIFQYYREEENGRGNFPPRFSGLQFPNYSSELNVNALELDDSALYLCASSLVPGNSGANVLTFGAGSRLTVL.

The rearrangement uses TRBV15 and TRBJ1-4, with 10 bases fitting TRBD1. The germline V gene encodes CDR1 LNHNV and CDR2 YYDKDF (reference sequence). There are 17 residues in the CDR3. Trimming took 3 bases from V and 7 from J; bases not matched to a gene: 11. In DNA, the CDR3 is TGTGCCACCAGCAGCAACCGGGACAGGGGTGATGGTGAAAAACTGTTTTTT. Its translation: CATSSNRDRGDGEKLFF.

The table lists this clone with a few counts. The chain has TRBV7-9 and TRBJ2-1, with a tentative D call TRBD1 (6 bases). CDR1 is SEHNR and CDR2 is FQNEAQ in the germline V gene (reference sequence). V was pared by 5 bases and J by 6 bases, with 14 bases between. This CDR3 comprises 14 residues. The chain's CDR3 is CASSQGTASNEQFF. The CDR3 DNA sequence: TGTGCCAGCAGCCAGGGGACGGCCAGCAATGAGCAGTTCTTC.

The chain is built from TRBV9 and TRBJ2-3, with 7 nucleotides matching TRBD2. The CDR3 is made up of 16 amino acids. Looked up from germline, CDR1 is SGDLS and CDR2 is YYNGEE. J gave up 2 bases and V 2 bases, and 8 bases lay outside the gene matches. In nucleotides, the CDR3 is TGTGCCAGCAGCGTTTCCGCGGGAGTGCTCACAGATACGCAGTATTTT. This gives the protein CASSVSAGVLTDTQYF.

This clone appeared a single time. V and J are TRBV18 and TRBJ2-5, with D perhaps matching TRBD1 (5 bases). Germline V gene data show CDR1 as KGHSH and CDR2 as LQKENI. V was cut by 3 bases and J by 2 bases, with 10 bases left in between. The CDR3 consists of 14 residues. The CDR3 DNA reads TGTGCCAGCTCACCCAAGACAGCTCAAGAGACCCAGTACTTC. This codes for CASSPKTAQETQYF.

This chain joins TRBV18 and TRBJ2-3; no reliable D call. The CDR3 has 16 amino acids. Trimming took 0 bases from V and 1 from J, leaving 11 bases between them. Germline CDR1 reads KGHSH; CDR2 reads LQKENI. Written as DNA, the CDR3 is TGTGCCAGCTCACCACCTAGGCTAGGAGGCACAGATACGCAGTATTTT. It yields the protein CASSPPRLGGTDTQYF. The full variable domain, completed using reference TRBV18 and TRBJ2-3, is NAGVMQNPRHLVRRRGQEARLRCSPMKGHSHVYWYRQLPEEGLKFMVYLQKENIIDESGMPKERFSAEFPKEGPSILRIQQVVRGDSAAYFCASSPPRLGGTDTQYFGPGTRLTVL.